The 20 T cell receptor beta chains given below trace back to one sample, sequenced in a study of CD8 T cells in Susac syndrome. With random hexamers, roughly 0.45 to 1 ug RNA was reverse transcribed. TCRdb ran MiXCR on the immunoSEQ multiplex PCR reads and lists one entry per CDR3 protein. The sample has under 550,000 distinct CDR3 sequences, more than 80% seen once. The material sequenced was CD8+ T cells from PBMCs. Source of these receptors: a human donor with multiple sclerosis.

V usage is TRBV7-8 and J usage is TRBJ2-1; D not resolved. Deletions cut 8 bases from V and 3 bases from J, with 8 bases between. CDR3 length: 12 amino acids. Germline CDR1 and CDR2: SGHVS and FQNEAQ. The CDR3 region is CASVGYYNEQFF. The CDR3 coding sequence is TGTGCCAGCGTCGGGTACTACAATGAGCAGTTCTTC.

The chain couples TRBV25-1 to TRBJ1-4; perhaps TRBD1 as D (6 bases). This CDR3 contains 15 residues. Germline CDR1 reads MGHDK; CDR2 reads SYGVNS. Deletions cut 1 base from V and 8 bases from J, with 14 bases between. The CDR3: CASSEWVGGREKLFF. CDR3 sequence (DNA): TGTGCCAGCAGTGAATGGGTGGGGGGCCGGGAAAAACTGTTTTTT.

The chain employs TRBV12-3 or TRBV12-4 and TRBJ2-7; 10 bases are shared with TRBD1. This CDR3 spans 14 amino acids. The J segment lost 5 bases and the V segment lost 6 bases, leaving 7 bases of the junction unmatched. The CDR3 sequence: CASSPQTGGDEQYF. The DNA for the CDR3 is TGTGCCAGCAGCCCGCAGACAGGGGGCGACGAGCAGTACTTC.

V is TRBV30 and J is TRBJ1-3; D unclear. The V gene lost 4 bases and the J gene lost 8 bases, with 9 bases spanning the gap. The germline gives CDR1 GTSNPN, CDR2 SVGIG (reference sequence). The CDR3 totals 11 residues. This CDR3 reads CAWTPVDTIYF. The CDR3 DNA follows: TGTGCCTGGACCCCCGTGGACACCATATATTTT.

This clonotype was counted a single time. The chain links TRBV5-1 to TRBJ2-3, with TRBD2 matching 8 bases. The CDR3 length is 17 residues. The J segment lost 1 base and the V segment lost 3 bases, leaving 10 bases of the junction unmatched. CDR1 is SGHRS and CDR2 is YFSETQ in the germline V gene. The CDR3 loop is CASSSPTSGGRTDTQYF. The CDR3 DNA sequence: TGCGCCAGCAGCTCCCCTACCAGCGGGGGCCGCACAGATACGCAGTATTTT.

This chain connects TRBV27 to TRBJ2-1; D perhaps matches TRBD2 (5 bases). CDR3 size: 14 residues. Trimming took 3 bases from V and 2 from J, leaving 8 bases between them. Germline values: CDR1 MNHEY, CDR2 SMNVEV (reference sequence). As DNA, the CDR3 is TGTGCCAGCAGTTTGGGGAGCGCCTACAATGAGCAGTTCTTC. Its translation is CASSLGSAYNEQFF.

This chain connects TRBV6-2 or TRBV6-3 to TRBJ2-7; D is perhaps TRBD2 (6 bases). Germline V CDR1 and CDR2: MNHEY, SVGEGT. CDR3 size: 12 residues. Trimming stripped 6 bases from V and 4 bases from J, with 10 bases between. CDR3 sequence (DNA): TGTGCCAGCAGGGGGGGATGGTACGAGCAGTACTTC. This translates into CASRGGWYEQYF.

The rearrangement joins TRBV4-1 to TRBJ2-3; 7 bases map to TRBD1. Germline lookup yields CDR1 MGHRA and CDR2 YSYEKL. V dropped 4 bases and J dropped 4; count of bases not matched to a gene: 8. The CDR3 is 15 amino acids. CDR3 sequence (DNA): TGCGCCAGCAGCCGGGACAGCCTTGGGGCAGATACGCAGTATTTT. This sequence encodes CASSRDSLGADTQYF.

The rearrangement joins TRBV12-3 or TRBV12-4 to TRBJ2-1; 9 nucleotides align to TRBD2. The V segment lost 7 bases and the J segment 2 bases; nucleotides outside the gene matches: 6. CDR3 length: 15 residues. The CDR3 DNA reads TGTGCCAGCATACCCGGGACTAGCCCCTACAATGAGCAGTTCTTC. Translated, it gives CASIPGTSPYNEQFF.

This chain links TRBV6-1 with TRBJ1-1; 8 positions agree with TRBD1. From germline, CDR1 is MNHNS and CDR2 SASEGT. V lost 7 bases, J lost 2 bases, and 21 bases stayed unmatched. This CDR3 has 19 amino acids. The CDR3 DNA follows: TGTGCCAGCACCACAAAACTCCGGGACAGGAGTGAGAAAAACACTGAAGCTTTCTTT. Translating gives CASTTKLRDRSEKNTEAFF.

The chain is built from TRBV11-2 and TRBJ2-7, with 7 bases fitting TRBD2. The length of the CDR3 is 14 residues. Trimming cost V 6 bases and J 4 bases; bases outside gene matches: 9. Germline lookup yields CDR1 SGHAT and CDR2 FQNNGV. CDR3 nucleotides: TGTGCCAGCAGTGGGGCGGGGGTCCTTTACGAGCAGTACTTC. This encodes CASSGAGVLYEQYF.

J is TRBJ1-5 and V is TRBV20-1; TRBD1 might be the D (6 bases). Trimming took off 0 bases at V and 7 bases at J, with 13 bases between the two ends. Germline CDR1 and CDR2: DFQATT and SNEGSKA (reference sequence). The length of the CDR3 is 14 residues. The CDR3 loop reads CSARDPRGDQPQHF. In DNA form, the CDR3 reads TGCAGTGCTAGAGACCCCAGGGGAGACCAGCCCCAGCATTTT.

Concerning this clonotype: Germline is not matched at one junction end, which may reflect a read error. This sequence joins TRBV6-1 and TRBJ1-1, with D possibly TRBD1 on 6 matching bases. This CDR3 is built from 14 residues. CDR1 and CDR2 from the germline V gene are MNHNS and SASEGT. CDR3 region: CASSENQGNTEAFF. CDR3 in DNA: TGTGCCAGCAGTGAAAACCAGGGGAACACTGAGGCTTTCTTT.

The chain combines TRBV20-1 with TRBJ2-1; the D gene is possibly TRBD2 (6 bases). Germline CDR1 DFQATT, CDR2 SNEGSKA (reference sequence). The ends were cut back, 1 base at V and 1 base at J, with 8 bases in the middle. The CDR3 is 14 amino acids. CDR3 in DNA: TGCAGTGCTAGAGTTAGCGGTTCCTACAATGAGCAGTTCTTC. Its protein is CSARVSGSYNEQFF.

V and J are TRBV19 and TRBJ1-4; D not resolved. Between the trimmed V and J ends, which lost 6 bases and 0 bases, there was a span of 14 bases. The germline gives CDR1 LNHDA, CDR2 SQIVND (reference sequence). The CDR3 spans 16 residues. The CDR3 sequence: CASRADGTATNEKLFF. The CDR3 DNA follows: TGTGCCAGTAGGGCGGACGGAACCGCAACTAATGAAAAACTGTTTTTT. Full variable domain (outside the CDR3, taken from reference TRBV19 and TRBJ1-4): DGGITQSPKYLFRKEGQNVTLSCEQNLNHDAMYWYRQDPGQGLRLIYYSQIVNDFQKGDIAEGYSVSREKKESFPLTVTSAQKNPTAFYLCASRADGTATNEKLFFGSGTQLSVL.

This chain connects TRBV15 to TRBJ2-7, with D perhaps assigned TRBD1 or TRBD2 (5 bases each). CDR3 length: 15 amino acids. With 7 bases removed from V and 5 bases from J, the gap between germline ends came to 21 bases. Germline V gene lookup returns CDR1 LNHNV and CDR2 YYDKDF (reference sequence). CDR3 DNA sequence: TGTGCCACCACCCACGTGGGGACGGGCCGAGACGAGCAGTACTTC. It encodes CATTHVGTGRDEQYF.

The rearrangement joins TRBV7-9 to TRBJ1-2, with D uncertain. CDR3 length equals 16 residues. V gave up 1 base and J gave up 2 bases, with 14 bases separating them. The germline V gene encodes CDR1 SEHNR and CDR2 FQNEAQ (reference sequence). CDR3: CASSLGLREANYGYTF. The DNA for the CDR3 is TGTGCCAGCAGCTTAGGTTTGAGGGAGGCCAACTATGGCTACACCTTC.

V gene TRBV9 combines with J gene TRBJ1-1, with D possibly TRBD1 on 6 matching bases. This CDR3 is built from 18 residues. Per germline, CDR1 SGDLS and CDR2 YYNGEE. V was shortened by 0 bases and J by 0 bases, with 18 bases between the two germline ends. CDR3: CASSVAKSGGAMNTEAFF. CDR3 sequence (DNA): TGTGCCAGCAGCGTAGCTAAGTCTGGGGGCGCTATGAACACTGAAGCTTTCTTT. Based on the CDR3 plus reference TRBV9 and TRBJ1-1, the full variable domain is DSGVTQTPKHLITATGQRVTLRCSPRSGDLSVYWYQQSLDQGLQFLIQYYNGEERAKGNILERFSAQQFPDLHSELNLSSLELGDSALYFCASSVAKSGGAMNTEAFFGQGTRLTVV.

The chain has TRBV30 and TRBJ1-1, with D unclear. Germline CDR1 GTSNPN, CDR2 SVGIG (reference sequence). V gave up 2 bases and J gave up 7 bases, with 14 bases separating them. This CDR3 contains 13 residues. CDR3 loop: CAWSLTGYDEAFF. CDR3 sequence (DNA): TGTGCCTGGAGTCTGACGGGTTATGATGAAGCTTTCTTT.

This chain links TRBV7-2 with TRBJ2-3; no clear D gene. Trimming stripped 2 bases from V and 2 bases from J, with 11 bases between. Germline assignment: CDR1 SGHTA and CDR2 FQGNSA. CDR3 length: 15 amino acids. The CDR3 DNA sequence: TGTGCCAGCAGCTTAATTATGGTTTTCACAGATACGCAGTATTTT. Residues: CASSLIMVFTDTQYF.